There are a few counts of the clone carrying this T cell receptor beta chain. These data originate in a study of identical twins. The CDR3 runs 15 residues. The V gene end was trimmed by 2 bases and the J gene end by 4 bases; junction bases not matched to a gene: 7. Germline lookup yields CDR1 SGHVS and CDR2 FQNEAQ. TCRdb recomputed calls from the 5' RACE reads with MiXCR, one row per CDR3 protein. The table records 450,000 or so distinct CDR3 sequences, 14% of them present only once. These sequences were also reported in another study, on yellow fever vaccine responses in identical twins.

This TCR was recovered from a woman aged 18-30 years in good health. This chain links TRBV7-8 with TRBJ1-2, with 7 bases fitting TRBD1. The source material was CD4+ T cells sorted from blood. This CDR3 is CASSLSGTDGYGYTF. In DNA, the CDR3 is TGTGCCAGCAGCTTATCCGGGACAGACGGCTATGGCTACACCTTC.